This T cell receptor (beta chain) was sequenced in a study of blood T cell repertoires in COVID-19. Per the original data handling: Counts of nucleated cells, estimated from reference gene primer amplification, were obtained. TCRdb's copy holds only in-frame clones and misses some; the assay was immunoSEQ multiplex PCR. For V, J and clone size, that table is used; D and trimming come from the DNA. The data hold tens of thousands of clones, with approximately 89% observed a single time. The CDR3 extends over 17 amino acids. CDR1 is SEHNR and CDR2 is FQNEAQ in the germline V gene (reference sequence). V dropped 5 bases and J dropped 6 bases, with 23 bases sitting between them.

The genes are TRBV7-9 and TRBJ2-1; a weak D match, TRBD1 (6 bases). Source material: peripheral blood. This sequence was found in a man between 50 and 59 years old with acute or convalescent COVID-19. As DNA, the CDR3 is TGTGCCAGCAGCCCCACCCCCTCGGCAGGGGCTGCCAATGAGCAGTTCTTC. Translation: CASSPTPSAGAANEQFF. Filled out from reference TRBV7-9 and TRBJ2-1, the complete variable domain reads DTGVSQNPRHKITKRGQNVTFRCDPISEHNRLYWYRQTLGQGPEFLTYFQNEAQLEKSRLLSDRFSAERPKGSFSTLEIQRTEQGDSAMYLCASSPTPSAGAANEQFFGPGTRLTVL.